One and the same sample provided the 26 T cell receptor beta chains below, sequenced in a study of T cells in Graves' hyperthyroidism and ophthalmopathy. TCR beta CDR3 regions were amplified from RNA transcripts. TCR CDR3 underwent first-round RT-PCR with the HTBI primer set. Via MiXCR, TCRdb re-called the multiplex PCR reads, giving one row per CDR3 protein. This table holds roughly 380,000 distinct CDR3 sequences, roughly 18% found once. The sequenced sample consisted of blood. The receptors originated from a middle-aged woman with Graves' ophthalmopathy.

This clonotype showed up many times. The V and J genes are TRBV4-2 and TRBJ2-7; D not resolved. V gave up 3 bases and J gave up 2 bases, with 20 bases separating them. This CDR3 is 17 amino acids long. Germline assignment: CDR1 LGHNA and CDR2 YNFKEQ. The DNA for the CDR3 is TGTGCCAGCAGCCAGCAGCTCAACGCTGCCCAGACCTACGAGCAGTACTTC. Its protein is CASSQQLNAAQTYEQYF.

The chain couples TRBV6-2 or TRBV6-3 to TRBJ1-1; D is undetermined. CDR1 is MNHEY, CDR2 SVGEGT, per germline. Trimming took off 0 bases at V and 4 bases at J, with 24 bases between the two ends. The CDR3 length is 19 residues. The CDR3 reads CASSYSFVRSGLAGTEAFF. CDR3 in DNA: TGTGCCAGCAGTTACTCGTTCGTTCGTTCGGGGTTGGCTGGCACTGAAGCTTTCTTT.

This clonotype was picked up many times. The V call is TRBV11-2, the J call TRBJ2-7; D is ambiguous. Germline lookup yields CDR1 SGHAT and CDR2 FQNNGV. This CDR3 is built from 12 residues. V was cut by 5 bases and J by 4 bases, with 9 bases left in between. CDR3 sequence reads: CASSTYIYEQYF. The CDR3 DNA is TGTGCCAGCAGCACCTACATTTACGAGCAGTACTTC.

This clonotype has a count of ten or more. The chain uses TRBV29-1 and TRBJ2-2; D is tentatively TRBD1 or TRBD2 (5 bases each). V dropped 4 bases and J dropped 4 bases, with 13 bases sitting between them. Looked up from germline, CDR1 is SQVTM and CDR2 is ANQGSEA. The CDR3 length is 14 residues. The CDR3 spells CSVVGTQLTGELFF. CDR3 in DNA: TGCAGCGTTGTTGGGACCCAACTCACCGGGGAGCTGTTTTTT.

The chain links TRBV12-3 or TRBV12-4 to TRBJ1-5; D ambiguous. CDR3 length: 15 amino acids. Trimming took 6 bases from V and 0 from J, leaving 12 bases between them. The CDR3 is CASRSVGNSNQPQHF. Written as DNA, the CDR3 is TGTGCCAGCAGGTCGGTTGGGAATAGCAATCAGCCCCAGCATTTT.

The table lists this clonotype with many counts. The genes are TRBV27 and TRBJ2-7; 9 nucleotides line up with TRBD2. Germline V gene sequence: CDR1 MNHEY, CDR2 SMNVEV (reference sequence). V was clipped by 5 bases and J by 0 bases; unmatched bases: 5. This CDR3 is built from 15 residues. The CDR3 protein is CASSASGNPSYEQYF. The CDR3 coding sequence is TGTGCCAGCAGTGCTAGCGGGAATCCCTCCTACGAGCAGTACTTC.

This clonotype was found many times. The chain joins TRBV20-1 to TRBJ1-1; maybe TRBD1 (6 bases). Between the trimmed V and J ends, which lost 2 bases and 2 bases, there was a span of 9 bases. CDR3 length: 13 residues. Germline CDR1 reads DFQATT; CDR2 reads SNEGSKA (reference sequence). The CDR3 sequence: CSARPRGNTEAFF. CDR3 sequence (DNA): TGCAGTGCTAGACCCAGGGGTAACACTGAAGCTTTCTTT.

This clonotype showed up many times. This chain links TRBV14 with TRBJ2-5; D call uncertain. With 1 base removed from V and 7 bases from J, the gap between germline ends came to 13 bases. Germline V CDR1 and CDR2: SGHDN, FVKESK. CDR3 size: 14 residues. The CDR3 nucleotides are TGTGCCAGCAGCCAAGTAGTACCCCTGGGGACCCAGTACTTC. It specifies CASSQVVPLGTQYF.

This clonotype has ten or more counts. The DNA of the CDR3 is TGCAGTGCTAGGTTCGGGGAATACGAGCAGTACTTC. Its protein is CSARFGEYEQYF. The V and J genes are TRBV20-1 and TRBJ2-7; a possible D gene is TRBD2 (5 bases). The V gene lost 3 bases and the J gene lost 4 bases, with 10 bases spanning the gap. Germline CDR1 and CDR2: DFQATT and SNEGSKA (reference sequence). This CDR3 has 12 residues.

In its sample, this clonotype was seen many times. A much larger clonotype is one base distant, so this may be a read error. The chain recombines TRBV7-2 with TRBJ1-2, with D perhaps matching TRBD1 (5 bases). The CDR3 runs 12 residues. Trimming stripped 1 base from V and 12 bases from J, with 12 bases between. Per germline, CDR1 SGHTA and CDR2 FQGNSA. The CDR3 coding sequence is TGTGCCAGCAGCTTAGTTCAGGGAAGCCACACCTTC. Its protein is CASSLVQGSHTF.

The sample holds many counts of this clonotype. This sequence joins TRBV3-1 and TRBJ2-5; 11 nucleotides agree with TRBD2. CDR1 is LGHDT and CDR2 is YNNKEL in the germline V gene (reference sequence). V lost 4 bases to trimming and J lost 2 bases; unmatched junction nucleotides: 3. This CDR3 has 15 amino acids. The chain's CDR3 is CASSRGLAAQETQYF. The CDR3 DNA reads TGTGCCAGCAGCCGGGGACTAGCGGCACAAGAGACCCAGTACTTC.

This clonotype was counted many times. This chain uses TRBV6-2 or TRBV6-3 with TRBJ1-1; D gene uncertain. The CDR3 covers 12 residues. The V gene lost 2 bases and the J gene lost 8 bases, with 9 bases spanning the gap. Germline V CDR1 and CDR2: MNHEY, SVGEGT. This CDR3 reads CASSYGQLEAFF. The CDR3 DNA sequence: TGTGCCAGCAGTTACGGCCAGTTAGAAGCTTTCTTT.

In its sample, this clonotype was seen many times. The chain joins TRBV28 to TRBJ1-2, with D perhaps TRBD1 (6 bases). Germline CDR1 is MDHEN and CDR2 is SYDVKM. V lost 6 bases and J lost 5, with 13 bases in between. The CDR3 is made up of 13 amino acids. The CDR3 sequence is CASSYTGIYGYTF. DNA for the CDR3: TGTGCCAGCAGCTACACAGGGATATATGGCTACACCTTC.

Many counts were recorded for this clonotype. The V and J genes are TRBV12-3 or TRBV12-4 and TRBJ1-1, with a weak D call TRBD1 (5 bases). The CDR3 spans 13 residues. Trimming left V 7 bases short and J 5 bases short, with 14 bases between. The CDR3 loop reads CASNKRGGTEAFF. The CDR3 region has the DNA TGTGCCAGCAATAAGCGCGGGGGGACTGAAGCTTTCTTT.

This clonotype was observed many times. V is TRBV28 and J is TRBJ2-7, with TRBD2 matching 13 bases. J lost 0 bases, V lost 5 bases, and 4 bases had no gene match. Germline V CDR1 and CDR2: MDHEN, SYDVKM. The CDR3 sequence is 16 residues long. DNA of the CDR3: TGTGCCAGCAGTCCCTGGACTAGCGGGGGCTCCTACGAGCAGTACTTC. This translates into CASSPWTSGGSYEQYF. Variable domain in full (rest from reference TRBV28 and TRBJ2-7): DVKVTQSSRYLVKRTGEKVFLECVQDMDHENMFWYRQDPGLGLRLIYFSYDVKMKEKGDIPEGYSVSREKKERFSLILESASTNQTSMYLCASSPWTSGGSYEQYFGPGTRLTVT.

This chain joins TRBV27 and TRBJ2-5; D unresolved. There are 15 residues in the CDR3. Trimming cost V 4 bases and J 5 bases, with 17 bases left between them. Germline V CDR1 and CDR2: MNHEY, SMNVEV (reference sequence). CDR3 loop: CASSYSIGKSETQYF. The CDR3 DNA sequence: TGTGCCAGCAGTTACTCGATAGGGAAGTCGGAGACCCAGTACTTC.

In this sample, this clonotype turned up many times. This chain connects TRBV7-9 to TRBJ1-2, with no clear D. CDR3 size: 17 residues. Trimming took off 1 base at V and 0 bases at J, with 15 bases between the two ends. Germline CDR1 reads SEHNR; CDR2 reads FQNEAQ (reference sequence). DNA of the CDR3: TGTGCCAGCAGCTTAGTAGGGCTTTCCCAAGCTAACTATGGCTACACCTTC. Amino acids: CASSLVGLSQANYGYTF.

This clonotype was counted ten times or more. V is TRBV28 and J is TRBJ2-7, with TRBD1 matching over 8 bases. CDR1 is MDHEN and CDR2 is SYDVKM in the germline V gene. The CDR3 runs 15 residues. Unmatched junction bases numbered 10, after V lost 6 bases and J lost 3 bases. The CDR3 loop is CASRPSDRAGYEQYF. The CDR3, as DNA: TGTGCCAGCAGACCCTCGGACAGGGCTGGCTACGAGCAGTACTTC. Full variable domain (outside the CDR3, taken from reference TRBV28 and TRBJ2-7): DVKVTQSSRYLVKRTGEKVFLECVQDMDHENMFWYRQDPGLGLRLIYFSYDVKMKEKGDIPEGYSVSREKKERFSLILESASTNQTSMYLCASRPSDRAGYEQYFGPGTRLTVT.

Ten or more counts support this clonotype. The CDR3 reads CASTPGGLAGKYEQYF. The CDR3 nucleotides read TGTGCCAGCACCCCCGGTGGGTTAGCGGGAAAATACGAGCAGTACTTC. The gene calls are TRBV6-1 and TRBJ2-7, with 8 positions matching TRBD2. The germline CDR1 and CDR2 sequences are MNHNS and SASEGT. The junction had 15 bases not matched to a gene; V was cut back by 7 bases and J by 4 bases. The CDR3 covers 16 residues.

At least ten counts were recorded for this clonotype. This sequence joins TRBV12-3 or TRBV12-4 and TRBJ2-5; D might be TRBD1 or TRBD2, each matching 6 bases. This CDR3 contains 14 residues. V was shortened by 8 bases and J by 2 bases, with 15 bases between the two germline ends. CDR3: CASGGWTAQETQYF. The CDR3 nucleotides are TGTGCCAGCGGGGGGTGGACAGCTCAAGAGACCCAGTACTTC.

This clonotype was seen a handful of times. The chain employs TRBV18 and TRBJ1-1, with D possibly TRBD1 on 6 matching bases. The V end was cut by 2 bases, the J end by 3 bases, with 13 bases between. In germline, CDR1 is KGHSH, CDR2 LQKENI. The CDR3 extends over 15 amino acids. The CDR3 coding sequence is TGTGCCAGCTCACCAACACAGGGAGAGTACACTGAAGCTTTCTTT. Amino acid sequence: CASSPTQGEYTEAFF.

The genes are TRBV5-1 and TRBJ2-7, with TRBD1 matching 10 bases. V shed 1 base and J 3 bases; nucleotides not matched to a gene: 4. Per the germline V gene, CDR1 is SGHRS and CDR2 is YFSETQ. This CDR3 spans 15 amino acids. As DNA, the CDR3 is TGCGCCAGCAGCTTGATTGGGACAGGGGACTACGAGCAGTACTTC. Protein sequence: CASSLIGTGDYEQYF.

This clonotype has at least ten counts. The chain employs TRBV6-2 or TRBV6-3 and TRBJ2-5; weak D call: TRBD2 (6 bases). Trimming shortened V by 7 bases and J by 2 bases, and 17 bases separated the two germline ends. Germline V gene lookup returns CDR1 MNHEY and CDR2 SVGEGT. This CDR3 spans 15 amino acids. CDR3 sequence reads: CASTLPGGVQETQYF. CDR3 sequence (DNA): TGTGCCAGCACCCTGCCGGGCGGGGTACAAGAGACCCAGTACTTC.

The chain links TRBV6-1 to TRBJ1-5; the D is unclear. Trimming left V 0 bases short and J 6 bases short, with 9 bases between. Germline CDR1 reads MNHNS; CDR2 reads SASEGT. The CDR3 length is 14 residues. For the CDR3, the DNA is TGTGCCAGCAGTGAAGCGGCCAGAACTCAGCCCCAGCATTTT. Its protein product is CASSEAARTQPQHF.

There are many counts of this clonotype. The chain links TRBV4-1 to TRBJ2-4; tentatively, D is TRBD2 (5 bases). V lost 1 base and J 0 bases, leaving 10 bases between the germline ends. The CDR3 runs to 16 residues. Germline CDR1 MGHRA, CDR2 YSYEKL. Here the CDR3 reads CASSQGEGIAKNIQYF. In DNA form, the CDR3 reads TGCGCCAGCAGCCAAGGAGAGGGTATAGCCAAAAACATTCAGTACTTC.

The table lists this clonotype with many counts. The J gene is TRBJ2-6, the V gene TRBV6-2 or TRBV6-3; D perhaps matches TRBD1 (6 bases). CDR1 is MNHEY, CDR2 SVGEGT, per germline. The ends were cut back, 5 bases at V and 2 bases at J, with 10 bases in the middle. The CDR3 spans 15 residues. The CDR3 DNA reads TGTGCCAGCAGTCAAGGGGGTACTGGGGCCAACGTCCTGACTTTC. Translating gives CASSQGGTGANVLTF.